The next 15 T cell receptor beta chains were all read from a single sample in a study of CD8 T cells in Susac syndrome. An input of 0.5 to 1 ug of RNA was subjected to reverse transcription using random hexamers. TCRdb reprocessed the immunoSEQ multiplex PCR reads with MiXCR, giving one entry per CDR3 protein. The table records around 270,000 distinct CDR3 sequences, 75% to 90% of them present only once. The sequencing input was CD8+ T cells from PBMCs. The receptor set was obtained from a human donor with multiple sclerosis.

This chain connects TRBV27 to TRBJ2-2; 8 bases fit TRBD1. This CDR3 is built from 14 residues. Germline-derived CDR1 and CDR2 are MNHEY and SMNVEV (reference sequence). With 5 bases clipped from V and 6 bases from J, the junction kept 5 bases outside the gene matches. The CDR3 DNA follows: TGTGCCAGCAGTCCAGGGGGCTGGTCCGGGGAGCTGTTTTTT. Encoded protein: CASSPGGWSGELFF.

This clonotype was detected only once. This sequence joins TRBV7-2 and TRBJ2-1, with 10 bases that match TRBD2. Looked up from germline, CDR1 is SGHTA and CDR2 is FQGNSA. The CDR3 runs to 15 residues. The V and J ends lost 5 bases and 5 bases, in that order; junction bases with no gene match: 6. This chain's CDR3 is CASSKLAGFNNEQFF. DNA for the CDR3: TGTGCCAGCAGCAAACTAGCGGGGTTTAACAATGAGCAGTTCTTC.

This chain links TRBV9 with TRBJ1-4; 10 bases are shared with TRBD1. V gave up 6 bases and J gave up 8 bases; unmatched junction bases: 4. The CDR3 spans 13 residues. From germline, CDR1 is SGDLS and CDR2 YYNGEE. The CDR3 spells CASTGQGNEKLFF. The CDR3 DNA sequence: TGTGCCAGCACGGGACAGGGGAACGAAAAACTGTTTTTT.

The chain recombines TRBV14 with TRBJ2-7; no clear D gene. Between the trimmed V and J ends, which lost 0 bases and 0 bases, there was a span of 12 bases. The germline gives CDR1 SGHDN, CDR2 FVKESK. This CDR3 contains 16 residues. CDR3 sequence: CASSQDIGRSSYEQYF. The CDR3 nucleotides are TGTGCCAGCAGCCAAGATATAGGCCGAAGCTCCTACGAGCAGTACTTC.

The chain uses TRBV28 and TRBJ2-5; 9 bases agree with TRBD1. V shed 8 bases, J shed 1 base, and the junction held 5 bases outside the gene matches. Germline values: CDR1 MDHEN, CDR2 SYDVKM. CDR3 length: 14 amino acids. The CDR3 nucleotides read TGTGCCAGCCAGGGACAGGGAATCCAAGAGACCCAGTACTTC. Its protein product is CASQGQGIQETQYF.

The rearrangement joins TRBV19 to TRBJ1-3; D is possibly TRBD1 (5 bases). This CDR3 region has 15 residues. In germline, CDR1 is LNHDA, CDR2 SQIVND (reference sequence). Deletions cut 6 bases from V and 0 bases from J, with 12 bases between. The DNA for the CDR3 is TGTGCCAGTAGCGCAGGGTCCTACTCTGGAAACACCATATATTTT. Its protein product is CASSAGSYSGNTIYF.

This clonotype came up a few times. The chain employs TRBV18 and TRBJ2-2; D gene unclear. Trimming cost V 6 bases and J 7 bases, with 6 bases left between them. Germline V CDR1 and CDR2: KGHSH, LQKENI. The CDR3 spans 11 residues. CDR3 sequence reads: CASSPGGELFF. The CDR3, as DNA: TGTGCCAGCTCCCCCGGCGGGGAGCTGTTTTTT.

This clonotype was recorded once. The CDR3 nucleotides read TGTGCCAGCAGTCCCGACAGCTTCTCCTACAATGAGCAGTTCTTC. This gives the protein CASSPDSFSYNEQFF. The rearrangement uses TRBV27 and TRBJ2-1; D possibly corresponds to TRBD1 (5 bases). V was clipped by 5 bases and J by 0 bases, with 11 bases between them. The germline gives CDR1 MNHEY, CDR2 SMNVEV (reference sequence). This CDR3 has 15 amino acids.

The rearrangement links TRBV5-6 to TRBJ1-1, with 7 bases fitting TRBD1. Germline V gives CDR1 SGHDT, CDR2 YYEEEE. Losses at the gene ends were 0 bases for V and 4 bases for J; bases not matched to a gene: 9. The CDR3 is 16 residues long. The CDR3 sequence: CASSLGQGGLGTEAFF. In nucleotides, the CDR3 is TGTGCCAGCAGCTTGGGACAGGGAGGTCTCGGCACTGAAGCTTTCTTT.

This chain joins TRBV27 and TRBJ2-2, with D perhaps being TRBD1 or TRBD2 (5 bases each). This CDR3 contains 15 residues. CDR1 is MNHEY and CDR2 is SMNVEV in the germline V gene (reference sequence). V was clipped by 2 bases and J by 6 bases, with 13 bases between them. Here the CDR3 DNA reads TGTGCCAGCAGTTTAAGTTCTGAGGGGTCCGGGGAGCTGTTTTTT. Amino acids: CASSLSSEGSGELFF.

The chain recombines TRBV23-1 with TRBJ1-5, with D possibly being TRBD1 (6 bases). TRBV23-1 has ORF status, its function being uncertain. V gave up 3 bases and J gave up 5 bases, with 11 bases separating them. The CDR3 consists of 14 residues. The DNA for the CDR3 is TGCGCCAGCAGTCAGCCAGGGGAGTATCAGCCCCAGCATTTT. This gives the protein CASSQPGEYQPQHF.

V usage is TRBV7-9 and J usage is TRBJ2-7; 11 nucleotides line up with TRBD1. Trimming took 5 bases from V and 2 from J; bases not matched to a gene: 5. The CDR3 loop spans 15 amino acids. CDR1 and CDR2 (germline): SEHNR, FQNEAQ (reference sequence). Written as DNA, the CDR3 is TGTGCCAGCAGCCCCCGGACAGGGGGCACCTACGAGCAGTACTTC. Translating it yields CASSPRTGGTYEQYF.

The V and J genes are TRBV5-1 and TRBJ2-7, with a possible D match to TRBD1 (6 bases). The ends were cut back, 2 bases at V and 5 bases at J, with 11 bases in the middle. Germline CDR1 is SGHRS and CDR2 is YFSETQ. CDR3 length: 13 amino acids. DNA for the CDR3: TGCGCCAGCAGCTTCCAGGGGAATAACGAGCAGTACTTC. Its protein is CASSFQGNNEQYF.

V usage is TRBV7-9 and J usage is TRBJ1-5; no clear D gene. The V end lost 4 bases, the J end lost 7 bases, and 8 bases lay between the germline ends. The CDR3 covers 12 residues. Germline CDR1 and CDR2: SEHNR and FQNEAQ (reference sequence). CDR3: CASSYPLQPQHF. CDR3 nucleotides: TGTGCCAGCAGCTATCCTTTACAGCCCCAGCATTTT.

CDR3 in DNA: TGTGCCAGCAGCTTAGGCCTAGCGTCCAATGAGCAGTTCTTC. This gives the protein CASSLGLASNEQFF. The chain carries TRBV13 and TRBJ2-1; D is perhaps TRBD2 (6 bases). V lost 0 bases and J 6 bases, leaving 9 bases between the germline ends. The CDR3 covers 14 residues. CDR1 PRHDT and CDR2 FYEKMQ come from the germline V gene (reference sequence).